The rows below give T cell receptor beta chains drawn from one sample of a study of T-cell reconstitution after alpha-beta-depleted transplantation in children. TCRdb itself ran the PCR reads through MiXCR, one entry per CDR3 protein. The table includes some 300,000 distinct CDR3 sequences, about 9.4% detected once. The source material was PBMCs, sampled before TCRalphabeta/CD19-depleted stem cell transplant. The receptors were gathered from a boy in the first two years of life with acute myeloid leukemia, due to receive a stem cell transplant. The CDR3 runs from the conserved cysteine through the conserved F or W. A D gene is named only where the DNA matches it firmly. Not all rows give a size; the values are once, few, many and, for expanded clones, a class.

many	TRBV7-8	14	-	TRBJ2-7	CASSLDPGSYEQYF	TGTGCCAGCAGCTTAGACCCGGGATCCTACGAGCAGTACTTC
many	TRBV20-1	16	-	TRBJ2-1	CSARGVRGSSYNEQFF	TGCAGTGCTAGAGGCGTGCGGGGAAGCTCCTACAATGAGCAGTTCTTC
many	TRBV20-1	14	TRBD2	TRBJ2-6	CSARDKRTSNVLTF	TGCAGTGCTAGAGATAAGCGGACTAGTAACGTCCTGACTTTC
many	TRBV5-1	14	-	TRBJ2-7	CASSFTGTSYEQYF	TGCGCCAGCAGCTTTACAGGAACGTCGTACGAGCAGTACTTC
many	TRBV12-5	12	-	TRBJ2-1	CASGYWGSEQFF	TGTGCTAGTGGTTATTGGGGGAGTGAGCAGTTCTTC
few	TRBV4-1	13	-	TRBJ2-3	CASSQEWADTQYF	TGCGCCAGCAGCCAGGAATGGGCAGATACGCAGTATTTT
many	TRBV12-3/TRBV12-4	14	TRBD1	TRBJ2-7	CASTPGTGGIEQYF	TGTGCCAGCACCCCCGGGACAGGGGGCATCGAGCAGTACTTC
many	TRBV21-1	17	-	TRBJ2-1	CASSKSGEKAVYNEQFF	TGTGCCAGCAGCAAATCGGGGGAGAAAGCGGTGTACAATGAGCAGTTCTTC
many	TRBV7-9	14	-	TRBJ1-5	CASSLGDNNQPQHF	TGTGCCAGCAGCTTAGGGGACAACAATCAGCCCCAGCATTTT
few	TRBV7-9	16	TRBD2	TRBJ2-3	CASSLSTSGGTDTQYF	TGTGCCAGCAGCTTATCAACTAGCGGGGGCACAGATACGCAGTATTTT
many	TRBV7-2	12	TRBD1	TRBJ1-6	CASSLTGGFLHF	TGTGCCAGCAGCTTAACAGGGGGTTTCCTCCACTTT
-	TRBV20-1	14	-	TRBJ1-4	CSARRTATNEKLFF	TGCAGTGCTAGACGGACAGCAACTAATGAAAAACTGTTTTTT
-	TRBV20-1	15	TRBD2	TRBJ2-5	CSALRTSGRGETQYF	TGCAGTGCTCTTAGAACTAGCGGGAGGGGAGAGACCCAGTACTTC
-	TRBV7-9	15	-	TRBJ2-1	CASSPRTASYNEQFF	TGTGCCAGCAGCCCTAGGACCGCGTCCTACAATGAGCAGTTCTTC
few	TRBV27	15	TRBD2	TRBJ2-1	CASNMLAGVGNEQFF	TGTGCCAGCAACATGCTAGCGGGGGTGGGGAATGAGCAGTTCTTC
-	TRBV19	17	TRBD2	TRBJ2-3	CASSAQRLAGRTYTQYF	TGTGCCAGTAGTGCTCAAAGACTAGCGGGTAGGACATATACGCAGTATTTT
many	TRBV24-1	16	-	TRBJ2-3	CATSDFREPSTDTQYF	TGTGCCACCAGTGATTTTAGGGAACCTAGCACAGATACGCAGTATTTT
few	TRBV7-3	15	-	TRBJ2-3	CASSLGASRTDTQYF	TGTGCCAGCAGCTTAGGGGCGAGCCGCACAGATACGCAGTATTTT
few	TRBV4-2	16	-	TRBJ2-3	CASSQGEERSTDTQYF	TGTGCCAGCAGCCAAGGGGAGGAACGGAGCACAGATACGCAGTATTTT
many	TRBV15	16	-	TRBJ1-4	CATSRDRGNYPEKLFF	TGTGCCACCAGCAGAGATCGGGGAAACTACCCTGAAAAACTGTTTTTT
many	TRBV27	12	TRBD1	TRBJ1-1	CASTGGNTEAFF	TGTGCCAGCACAGGGGGAAACACTGAAGCTTTCTTT
many	TRBV7-9	13	TRBD1	TRBJ1-2	CASSAGGPYGYTF	TGTGCCAGCAGCGCAGGGGGGCCGTATGGCTACACCTTC
many	TRBV10-2	14	TRBD2	TRBJ2-5	CATRTSGGQETQYF	TGCGCCACCCGGACTAGCGGGGGGCAAGAGACCCAGTACTTC
many	TRBV5-1	15	-	TRBJ2-5	CASSLDTGYQETQYF	TGCGCCAGCAGCTTAGATACAGGGTACCAAGAGACCCAGTACTTC
-	TRBV20-1	16	-	TRBJ2-5	CSARDSAAGSRETQYF	TGCAGTGCTAGAGATTCGGCGGCAGGGAGTAGAGAGACCCAGTACTTC
many	TRBV5-8	14	-	TRBJ1-5	CASSLGRPNQPQHF	TGTGCCAGCAGCTTGGGTAGGCCCAATCAGCCCCAGCATTTT
many	TRBV4-2	16	-	TRBJ2-7	CASSQDDGVGVPEQYF	TGTGCCAGCAGCCAAGATGACGGGGTGGGCGTACCCGAGCAGTACTTC
few	TRBV2	15	TRBD2	TRBJ2-3	CASRSSGIQQDTQYF	TGTGCCAGCAGGAGTAGCGGGATCCAACAAGATACGCAGTATTTT
many	TRBV28	17	TRBD1	TRBJ1-2	CASSHGDSRGGFYGYTF	TGTGCCAGCAGCCACGGGGACAGTCGGGGGGGTTTCTATGGCTACACCTTC
many	TRBV7-3	14	TRBD1	TRBJ2-1	CASSSGQGINEQFF	TGTGCCAGCAGCTCGGGACAGGGAATCAATGAGCAGTTCTTC
many	TRBV4-3	15	TRBD2	TRBJ2-7	CASSQEKRGSYEQYF	TGCGCCAGCAGCCAAGAGAAGCGGGGGTCCTACGAGCAGTACTTC
many	TRBV12-3/TRBV12-4	15	TRBD2	TRBJ2-2	CASTSRGANTGELFF	TGTGCCAGCACTTCGCGGGGGGCGAACACCGGGGAGCTGTTTTTT
many	TRBV2	14	TRBD2	TRBJ2-7	CASRPLAGAYEQYF	TGTGCCAGCAGACCCTTAGCGGGTGCCTACGAGCAGTACTTC
many	TRBV7-9	13	TRBD2	TRBJ2-5	CASSSWEGETQYF	TGTGCCAGCAGCAGCTGGGAGGGAGAGACCCAGTACTTC
many	TRBV7-2	13	-	TRBJ2-1	CASSFGVTNEQFF	TGTGCCAGCAGCTTCGGGGTTACCAATGAGCAGTTCTTC
few	TRBV24-1	16	-	TRBJ1-5	CATSDSSLQGLQPQHF	TGTGCCACCAGTGATTCCTCCCTTCAGGGGTTGCAGCCCCAGCATTTT
-	TRBV28	18	-	TRBJ1-5	CASSAYFLRPGGNQPQHF	TGTGCCAGCAGTGCTTACTTCTTGAGGCCCGGGGGCAATCAGCCCCAGCATTTT
many	TRBV9	16	-	TRBJ2-3	CASSGGAGTSTDTQYF	TGTGCCAGCAGCGGAGGGGCCGGGACTAGCACAGATACGCAGTATTTT
many	TRBV12-3/TRBV12-4	16	-	TRBJ2-1	CASSLGASEVYNEQFF	TGTGCCAGCAGTTTAGGGGCTAGCGAGGTGTACAATGAGCAGTTCTTC
many	TRBV7-3	13	-	TRBJ2-1	CASSLGLVNEQFF	TGTGCCAGCAGCCTGGGGCTGGTCAATGAGCAGTTCTTC
many	TRBV7-2	14	TRBD1	TRBJ1-2	CASSLGTGGYGYTF	TGTGCCAGCAGTTTAGGGACAGGGGGCTATGGCTACACCTTC
-	TRBV21-1	15	-	TRBJ2-7	CASAFPWGQGDEQYF	TGTGCCAGCGCATTTCCGTGGGGACAGGGCGACGAGCAGTACTTC
many	TRBV6-1	15	TRBD1	TRBJ2-1	CASRQGIARYNEQFF	TGTGCCAGCAGACAGGGGATCGCGAGGTACAATGAGCAGTTCTTC
few	TRBV28	17	TRBD2	TRBJ2-1	CASSPLAGGRVVNEQFF	TGTGCCAGCAGTCCCCTAGCGGGAGGAAGGGTTGTAAATGAGCAGTTCTTC
many	TRBV20-1	13	TRBD2	TRBJ2-3	CRAPGGITDTQYF	TGCAGGGCCCCGGGGGGGATCACAGATACGCAGTATTTT
many	TRBV10-2	13	-	TRBJ2-2	CATYPGAGGELFF	TGCGCCACCTACCCAGGGGCCGGCGGGGAGCTGTTTTTT
many	TRBV27	18	-	TRBJ1-6	CASSLLQGAGSYNSPLHF	TGTGCCAGCAGTCTCCTACAGGGAGCCGGCTCCTATAATTCACCCCTCCACTTT
few	TRBV19	14	-	TRBJ1-5	CASSIPSLNQPQHF	TGTGCCAGTAGTATCCCCTCGTTGAATCAGCCCCAGCATTTT
few	TRBV12-3/TRBV12-4	16	TRBD1	TRBJ1-5	CASSPGTEFSNQPQHF	TGTGCCAGCAGTCCCGGGACAGAGTTTAGCAATCAGCCCCAGCATTTT
many	TRBV6-2/TRBV6-3	16	TRBD2	TRBJ2-1	CASISGRGGGYNEQFF	TGTGCCAGCATTAGCGGGAGGGGGGGCGGATACAATGAGCAGTTCTTC
many	TRBV12-3/TRBV12-4	14	-	TRBJ2-5	CASSFGAVTETQYF	TGTGCCAGCAGTTTTGGTGCAGTAACGGAGACCCAGTACTTC
many	TRBV7-6	14	-	TRBJ2-5	CASSLGSRQETQYF	TGTGCCAGCAGCCTGGGCTCCCGCCAAGAGACCCAGTACTTC
many	TRBV7-6	19	TRBD2	TRBJ2-1	CASSLALGLAGDFYNEQFF	TGTGCCAGCAGCTTAGCGCTCGGACTAGCGGGGGACTTTTACAATGAGCAGTTCTTC